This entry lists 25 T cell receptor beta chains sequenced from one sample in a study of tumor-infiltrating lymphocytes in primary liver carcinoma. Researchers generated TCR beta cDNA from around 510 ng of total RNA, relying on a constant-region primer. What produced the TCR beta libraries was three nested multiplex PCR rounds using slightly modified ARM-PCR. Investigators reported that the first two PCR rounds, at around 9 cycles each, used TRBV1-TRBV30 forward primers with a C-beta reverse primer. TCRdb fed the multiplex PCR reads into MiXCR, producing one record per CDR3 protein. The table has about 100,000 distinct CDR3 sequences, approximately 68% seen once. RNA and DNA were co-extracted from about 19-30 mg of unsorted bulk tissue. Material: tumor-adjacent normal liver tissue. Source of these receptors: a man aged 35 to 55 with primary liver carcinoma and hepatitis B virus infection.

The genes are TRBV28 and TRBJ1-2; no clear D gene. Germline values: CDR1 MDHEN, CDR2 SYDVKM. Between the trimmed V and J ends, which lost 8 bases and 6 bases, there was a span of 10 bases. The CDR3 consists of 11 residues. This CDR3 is CASGHPDGYTF. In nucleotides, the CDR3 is TGTGCCAGCGGTCACCCGGATGGCTACACCTTC.

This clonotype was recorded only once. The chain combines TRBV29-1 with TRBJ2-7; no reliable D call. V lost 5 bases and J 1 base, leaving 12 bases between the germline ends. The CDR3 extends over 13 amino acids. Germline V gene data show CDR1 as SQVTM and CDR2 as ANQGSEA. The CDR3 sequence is CSVQLRESYEQYF. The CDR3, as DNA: TGCAGCGTTCAATTAAGAGAATCCTACGAGCAGTACTTC.

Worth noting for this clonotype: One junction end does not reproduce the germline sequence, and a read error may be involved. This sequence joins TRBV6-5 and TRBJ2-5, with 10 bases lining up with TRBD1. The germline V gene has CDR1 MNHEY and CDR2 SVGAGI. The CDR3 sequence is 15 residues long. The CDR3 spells CASSNGQGVEESQYF. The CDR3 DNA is TGTGCCAGCAGTAACGGACAGGGGGTAGAAGAGAGCCAGTACTTC.

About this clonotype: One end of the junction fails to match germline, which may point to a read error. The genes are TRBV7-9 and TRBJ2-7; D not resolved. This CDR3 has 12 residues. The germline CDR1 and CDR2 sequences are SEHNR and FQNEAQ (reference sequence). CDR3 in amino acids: CASSSLGYKQYF. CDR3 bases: TGTGCTAGCAGCTCTCTTGGGTACAAGCAGTACTTC.

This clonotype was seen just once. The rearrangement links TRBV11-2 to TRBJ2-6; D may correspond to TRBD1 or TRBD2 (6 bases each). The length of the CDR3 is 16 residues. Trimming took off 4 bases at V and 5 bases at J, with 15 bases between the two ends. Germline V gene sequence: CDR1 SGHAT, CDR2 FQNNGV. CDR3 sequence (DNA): TGTGCCAGCAGCTCAAATAAACGGGGGCGGGCCAACGTCCTGACTTTC. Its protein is CASSSNKRGRANVLTF.

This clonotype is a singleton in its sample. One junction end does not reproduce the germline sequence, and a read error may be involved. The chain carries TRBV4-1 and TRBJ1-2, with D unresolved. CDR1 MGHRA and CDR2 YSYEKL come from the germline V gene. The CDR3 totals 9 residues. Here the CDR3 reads CASIPGYTF. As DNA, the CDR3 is TGCGCCAGTATACCGGGCTATACCTTC.

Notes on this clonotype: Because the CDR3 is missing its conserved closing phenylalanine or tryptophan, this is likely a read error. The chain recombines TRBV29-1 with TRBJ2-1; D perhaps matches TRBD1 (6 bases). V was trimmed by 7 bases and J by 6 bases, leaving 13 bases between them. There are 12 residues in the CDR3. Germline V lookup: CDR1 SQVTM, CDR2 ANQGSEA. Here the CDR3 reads CSETTGLNEQFY. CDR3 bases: TGCAGCGAGACAACAGGGCTCAATGAGCAGTTCTAC.

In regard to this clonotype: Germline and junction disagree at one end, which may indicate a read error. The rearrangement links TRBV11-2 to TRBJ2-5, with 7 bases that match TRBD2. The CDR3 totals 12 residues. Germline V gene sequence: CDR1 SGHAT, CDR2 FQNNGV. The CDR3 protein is CAGSLEGRAQYF. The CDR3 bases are TGTGCCGGCAGCTTAGAGGGGAGGGCCCAGTACTTC.

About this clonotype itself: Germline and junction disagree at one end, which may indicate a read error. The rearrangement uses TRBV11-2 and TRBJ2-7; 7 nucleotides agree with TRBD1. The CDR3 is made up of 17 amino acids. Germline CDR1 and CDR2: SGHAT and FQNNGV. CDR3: CASSSRIGGTNRHEQYF. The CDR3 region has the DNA TGTGCCAGCAGCTCCCGGATAGGGGGCACTAACAGACACGAGCAGTATTTC.

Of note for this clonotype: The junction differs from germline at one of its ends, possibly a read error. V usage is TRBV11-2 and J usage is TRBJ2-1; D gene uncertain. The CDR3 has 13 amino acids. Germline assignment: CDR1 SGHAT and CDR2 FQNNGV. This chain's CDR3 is CASSLDINNEKFF. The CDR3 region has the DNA TGTGCCAGTAGCTTAGATATCAACAATGAGAAGTTCTTC.

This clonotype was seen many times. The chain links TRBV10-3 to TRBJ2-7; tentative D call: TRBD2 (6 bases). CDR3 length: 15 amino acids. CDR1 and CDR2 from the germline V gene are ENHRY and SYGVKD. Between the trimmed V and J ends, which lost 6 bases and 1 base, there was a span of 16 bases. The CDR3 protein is CAIRGGDAASYEQYF. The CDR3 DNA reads TGTGCCATCAGGGGCGGGGACGCAGCATCCTACGAGCAGTACTTC.

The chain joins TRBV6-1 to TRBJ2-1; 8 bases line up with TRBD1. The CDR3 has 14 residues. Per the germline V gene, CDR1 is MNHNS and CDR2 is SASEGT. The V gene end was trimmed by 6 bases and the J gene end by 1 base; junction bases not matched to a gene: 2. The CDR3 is CASRDRASYNEQFF. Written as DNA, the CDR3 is TGTGCCAGCAGGGACAGGGCGTCCTACAATGAGCAGTTCTTC.

The CDR3 is CASSETSGLTDTQHF. CDR3 sequence (DNA): TGTGCCAGCAGTGAGACTAGCGGTCTCACAGATACGCAGCATTTT. This chain links TRBV6-1 with TRBJ2-3, with D unclear. TRBJ1-5 explains the end of the DNA better; the J call may be wrong. The germline CDR1 and CDR2 sequences are MNHNS and SASEGT. The CDR3 consists of 15 residues.

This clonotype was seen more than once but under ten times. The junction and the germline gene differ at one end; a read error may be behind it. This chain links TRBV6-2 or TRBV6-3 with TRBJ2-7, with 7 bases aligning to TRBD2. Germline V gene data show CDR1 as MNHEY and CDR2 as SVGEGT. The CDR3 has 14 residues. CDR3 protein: CTSKTSKNAYEQYF. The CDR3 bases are TGTACCAGTAAGACTAGCAAAAACGCCTACGAGCAGTACTTC.

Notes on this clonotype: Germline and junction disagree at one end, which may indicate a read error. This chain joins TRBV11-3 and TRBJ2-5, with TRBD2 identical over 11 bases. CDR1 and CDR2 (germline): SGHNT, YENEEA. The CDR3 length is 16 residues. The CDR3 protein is CANSLSGTSGRGEQYF. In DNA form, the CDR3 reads TGTGCCAACAGCTTATCAGGAACTAGCGGGAGAGGTGAGCAGTACTTC. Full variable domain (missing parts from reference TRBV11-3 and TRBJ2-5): EAGVVQSPRYKIIEKKQPVAFWCNPISGHNTLYWYLQNLGQGPELLIRYENEEAVDDSQLPKDRFSAERLKGVDSTLKIQPAELGDSAVYLCANSLSGTSGRGEQYFGPGTRLLVL.

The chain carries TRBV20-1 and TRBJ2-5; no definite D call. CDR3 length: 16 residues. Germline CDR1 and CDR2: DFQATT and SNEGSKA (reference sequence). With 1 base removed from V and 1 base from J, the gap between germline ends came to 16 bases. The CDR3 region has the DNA TGCAGTGCTAGAGTAGTGGACGCCTGGGGCCAAGAGACCCAGTACTTC. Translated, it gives CSARVVDAWGQETQYF.

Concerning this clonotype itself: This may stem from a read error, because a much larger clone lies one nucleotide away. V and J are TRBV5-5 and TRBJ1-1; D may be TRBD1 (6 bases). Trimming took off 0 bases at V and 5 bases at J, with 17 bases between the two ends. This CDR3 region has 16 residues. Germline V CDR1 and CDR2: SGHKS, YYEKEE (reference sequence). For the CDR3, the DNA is TGTGCCAGCAGCTTGGTACAACAGGGAGGGAGGACTGAAGCTTTCTTT. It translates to CASSLVQQGGRTEAFF.

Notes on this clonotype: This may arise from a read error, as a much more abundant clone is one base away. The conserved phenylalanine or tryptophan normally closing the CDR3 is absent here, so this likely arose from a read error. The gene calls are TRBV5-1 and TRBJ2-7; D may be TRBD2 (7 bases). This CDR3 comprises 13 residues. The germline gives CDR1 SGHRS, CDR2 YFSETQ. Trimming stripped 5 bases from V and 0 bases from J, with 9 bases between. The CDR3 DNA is TGCGCCAGCAGGGGGGGGGCCTCCTACGAGCAGTACTCC. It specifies CASRGGASYEQYS.

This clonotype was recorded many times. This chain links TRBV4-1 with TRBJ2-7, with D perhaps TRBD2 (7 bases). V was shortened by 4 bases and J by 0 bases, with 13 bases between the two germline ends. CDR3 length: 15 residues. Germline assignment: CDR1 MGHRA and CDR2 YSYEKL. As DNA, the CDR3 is TGCGCCAGCAGCCCTCGGGGAGGGGGCTCCTACGAGCAGTACTTC. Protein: CASSPRGGGSYEQYF.

DNA of the CDR3: TGTGCCATCAGATTTGGGAGGGATAATTCACCCCTCCACTTT. Encoded protein: CAIRFGRDNSPLHF. The rearrangement uses TRBV11-2 and TRBJ1-6, with D unresolved. Germline CDR1 SGHAT, CDR2 FQNNGV. V was trimmed by 10 bases and J by 5 bases, leaving 15 bases between them. This CDR3 is built from 14 residues.

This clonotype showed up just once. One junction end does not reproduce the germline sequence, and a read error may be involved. In DNA form, the CDR3 reads TGTGTCAGCAGCTTAACCCTGGTAACCTACGAGCAGTACTTC. It is translated as CVSSLTLVTYEQYF. The chain has TRBV7-8 and TRBJ2-7; D is undetermined. Germline CDR1 reads SGHVS; CDR2 reads FQNEAQ. CDR3 size: 14 residues.

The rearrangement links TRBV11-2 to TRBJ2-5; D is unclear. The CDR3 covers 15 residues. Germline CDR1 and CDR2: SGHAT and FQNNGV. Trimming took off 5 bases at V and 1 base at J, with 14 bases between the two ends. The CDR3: CASSLTWAAQETQYF. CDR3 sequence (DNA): TGTGCCAGCAGCCTGACCTGGGCAGCCCAAGAGACCCAGTACTTC.

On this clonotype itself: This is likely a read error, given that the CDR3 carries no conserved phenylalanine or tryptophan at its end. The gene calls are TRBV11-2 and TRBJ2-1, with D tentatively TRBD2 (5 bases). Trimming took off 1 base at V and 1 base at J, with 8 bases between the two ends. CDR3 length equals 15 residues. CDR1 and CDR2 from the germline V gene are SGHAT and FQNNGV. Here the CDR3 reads CASSLGRGSYNEQFL. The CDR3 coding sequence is TGTGCCAGCAGCTTAGGCCGGGGATCCTACAATGAGCAGTTCTTG.

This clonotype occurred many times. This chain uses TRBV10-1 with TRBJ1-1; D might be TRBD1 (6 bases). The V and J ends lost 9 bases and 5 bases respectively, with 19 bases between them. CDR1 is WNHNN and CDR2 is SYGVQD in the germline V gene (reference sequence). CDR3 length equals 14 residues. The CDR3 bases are TGCGCCAGACAACCGGGACATGAGGGAACTGAAGCTTTCTTT. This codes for CARQPGHEGTEAFF.

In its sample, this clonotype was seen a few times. The DNA for the CDR3 is TGCGCCAGCAGCCCCCGCGGAGCGGGAGGACGGGACGAGCAGTACTTC. This sequence encodes CASSPRGAGGRDEQYF. The chain uses TRBV4-1 and TRBJ2-7; 9 nucleotides agree with TRBD2. Trimming at V came to 4 bases and at J to 5 bases, leaving 12 bases not matched to a gene. Germline V gives CDR1 MGHRA, CDR2 YSYEKL. This CDR3 comprises 16 residues.